This TCR beta chain was recovered during a study of cytomegalovirus exposure and HLA in healthy donors. This CDR3 contains 15 residues. V shed 3 bases and J shed 4 bases, with 14 bases lying between them. CDR1 is LNHDA and CDR2 is SQIVND in the germline V gene (reference sequence). PCR was performed using 60 Vbeta and 13 Jbeta primers. Sequencing used immunoSEQ multiplex PCR; TCRdb keeps in-frame clones, though not all of them. The table records tens of thousands of clones, approximately 63% of them present only once. The sample holds a few counts of this clone. The clonotype comes from a young woman in good health and CMV-seronegative. Sequencing was performed on PBMCs. The rearrangement joins TRBV19 to TRBJ2-3; tentative D call: TRBD2 (5 bases). The CDR3 DNA reads as TGTGCCAGTAGTATGACCGGGAACCGCGCAGATACGCAGTATTTT. It yields the protein CASSMTGNRADTQYF.